The entry that follows covers one T cell receptor (beta chain) sequence. Source study methods: Amplified reference gene primers provided the basis for estimating nucleated cell counts. Data came from immunoSEQ multiplex PCR; TCRdb stores just in-frame clones and leaves some out. V and J calls and clone size come straight from that table; D and trimming were deduced from the DNA. The sample records about 340,000 clones, about 83% being singletons. CDR1 is SGHVS and CDR2 is FQNEAQ in the germline V gene. Between the trimmed V and J ends, which lost 7 bases and 2 bases, there was a span of 11 bases. This CDR3 region has 13 residues. This specimen belongs to a study of blood T cell repertoires in COVID-19. Study as a whole: The origin of the acute and convalescent COVID-19 samples was the United States, Italy and Spain. Nucleic acid was either cDNA or gDNA, and it came from T cells, B-cell-depleted T cells, or PBMCs.

The sample taken for sequencing was peripheral blood. The receptor was isolated from a man aged 25-45 years with active or convalescent COVID-19. The V and J genes are TRBV7-8 and TRBJ1-1; D remains unclear. The CDR3 DNA is TGTGCCAGCAAGAGTGCCCCTAACACTGAAGCTTTCTTT. It yields the protein CASKSAPNTEAFF.